The clone carrying this TCR beta chain was recorded only once. CDR3 length: 17 amino acids. Germline-derived CDR1 and CDR2 are MNHNS and SASEGT. V was cut by 0 bases and J by 8 bases, with 19 bases left in between. This entry belongs to a study of blood T cell repertoires in COVID-19. About the study: Nucleic acid was either cDNA or gDNA, and it came from T cells, B-cell-depleted T cells, or PBMCs.

Method: immunoSEQ multiplex PCR; TCRdb's copy keeps in-frame clones and lacks some. The sample yields about 42,000 clones, 80% to 90% seen once. This receptor was identified in a man under 40 with active or convalescent COVID-19. The sequencing sample was made of peripheral blood. The V and J genes are TRBV6-1 and TRBJ1-4, with a weak D call TRBD1 (6 bases). The CDR3 is CASSEALQGLRKEKLFF. In DNA, the CDR3 is TGTGCCAGCAGTGAAGCGCTTCAGGGGTTGAGGAAGGAAAAACTGTTTTTT.